The 3 T cell receptor beta chains in this list originate from one sample, sequenced in a study of blood T cells in healthy people across ages. Together with a sample-barcoded 5' primer, a J-beta primer mix was included in a second PCR lasting about 7 to 11 cycles. TCRdb independently ran MiXCR on the 5' RACE reads; one entry per CDR3 protein. The data show some 1.5 million distinct CDR3 sequences, approximately 28% seen once. Sequenced sample: blood. The source of these receptors is a woman in her twenties or thirties in good health.

Concerning this clonotype itself: This may stem from a read error, because a much larger clone lies one nucleotide away. The rearrangement links TRBV5-4 to TRBJ2-3, with D uncertain. The germline gives CDR1 SGHNT, CDR2 YYREEE (reference sequence). The V end was cut by 5 bases, the J end by 1 base, with 8 bases between. The CDR3 consists of 13 residues. CDR3 sequence (DNA): TGTGCCAGCAGGGTGGTTGGCACAGATACGCAGTATTTT. The encoded protein is CASRVVGTDTQYF.

The chain employs TRBV7-9 and TRBJ2-3; 7 positions match TRBD2. In germline, CDR1 is SEHNR, CDR2 FQNEAQ (reference sequence). The CDR3 consists of 16 residues. J lost 2 bases, V lost 8 bases, and 13 bases had no gene match. The CDR3 is CASAPPQGLTTDTQYF. DNA for the CDR3: TGTGCCAGCGCCCCCCCCCAGGGACTAACCACAGATACGCAGTATTTT.

The J gene is TRBJ1-2, the V gene TRBV5-1, with D perhaps TRBD1 (5 bases). The CDR3 totals 17 residues. Germline V lookup: CDR1 SGHRS, CDR2 YFSETQ. The V end was cut by 3 bases, the J end by 4 bases, with 22 bases between. CDR3 in amino acids: CASSSVLEGPGGYGYTF. DNA of the CDR3: TGCGCCAGCAGCTCGGTATTGGAGGGGCCCGGCGGCTATGGCTACACCTTC.